These 14 T cell receptor beta chains were sequenced from one sample in a study of early T cells in non-severe SARS-CoV-2 infection. One entry per CDR3 protein, called by TCRdb with MiXCR from the 5' RACE reads. The data show roughly 30,000 distinct CDR3 sequences, roughly 5.1% seen once. The sequencing sample was made of whole blood. The receptors were sampled from an adult who was a healthcare worker with PCR-confirmed SARS-CoV-2 infection or an uninfected control (not recorded which).

This clonotype was detected many times. J is TRBJ1-1 and V is TRBV12-3 or TRBV12-4, with 9 bases matching TRBD1. The V and J ends lost 7 bases and 10 bases, in that order; junction bases with no gene match: 7. The CDR3 runs 12 residues. The CDR3 sequence is CASTTGGFGAFF. Here the CDR3 DNA reads TGTGCCAGCACTACAGGGGGCTTCGGAGCTTTCTTT.

This clonotype was recorded at least ten times. The rearrangement joins TRBV12-3 or TRBV12-4 to TRBJ1-1; TRBD1 is a possible D gene (5 bases). Trimming shortened V by 3 bases and J by 6 bases, and 8 bases separated the two germline ends. The CDR3 sequence is 12 residues long. This CDR3 reads CASSFSGSEAFF. Written as DNA, the CDR3 is TGTGCCAGCAGTTTTTCAGGGTCTGAAGCTTTCTTT.

The chain recombines TRBV7-9 with TRBJ2-2; a possible D gene is TRBD2 (5 bases). The CDR3 runs to 12 residues. Trimming pared 6 bases from V and 5 bases from J, leaving 7 bases between. Germline assignment: CDR1 SEHNR and CDR2 FQNEAQ (reference sequence). The CDR3, as DNA: TGTGCCAGCAGACGGACTACCGGGGAGCTGTTTTTT. This translates into CASRRTTGELFF.

This clonotype was counted ten times or more. J is TRBJ2-1 and V is TRBV7-9; the match to TRBD2 covers 12 bases. The V and J ends lost 6 bases and 7 bases, in that order; junction bases with no gene match: 7. The CDR3 covers 15 residues. Germline V gene data show CDR1 as SEHNR and CDR2 as FQNEAQ (reference sequence). The CDR3 nucleotides are TGTGCCAGCAGAACTAGCGGGGGGAAGGGAAATGAGCAGTTCTTC. Translation gives CASRTSGGKGNEQFF.

Many counts were recorded for this clonotype. The rearrangement uses TRBV28 and TRBJ2-5; no definite D call. The V gene lost 3 bases and the J gene lost 7 bases, with 9 bases spanning the gap. Germline CDR1 MDHEN, CDR2 SYDVKM. This CDR3 has 12 amino acids. CDR3 in amino acids: CASSLRTLTQYF. The CDR3 region has the DNA TGTGCCAGCAGTTTGAGGACGCTGACCCAGTACTTC. Full variable domain (outside the CDR3, taken from reference TRBV28 and TRBJ2-5): DVKVTQSSRYLVKRTGEKVFLECVQDMDHENMFWYRQDPGLGLRLIYFSYDVKMKEKGDIPEGYSVSREKKERFSLILESASTNQTSMYLCASSLRTLTQYFGPGTRLLVL.

The sample holds many counts of this clonotype. The chain recombines TRBV30 with TRBJ2-7, with D hard to call. V was clipped by 4 bases and J by 6 bases, with 16 bases between them. The CDR3 totals 13 residues. Per the germline V gene, CDR1 is GTSNPN and CDR2 is SVGIG (reference sequence). CDR3 amino acids: CAWTNGPPGEQYF. The DNA of the CDR3 is TGTGCCTGGACTAACGGACCGCCCGGCGAGCAGTACTTC.

There are a few counts of this clonotype. The rearrangement joins TRBV7-3 to TRBJ2-3, with D possibly matching TRBD1 (5 bases). In germline, CDR1 is SGHTA, CDR2 FQGTGA. V was pared by 4 bases and J by 0 bases, with 14 bases between. This CDR3 is built from 16 residues. The CDR3 bases are TGTGCCAGCAGCTCTACAGGTTCCCCTAGCACAGATACGCAGTATTTT. This sequence encodes CASSSTGSPSTDTQYF.

This clonotype was found many times. The V and J genes are TRBV5-4 and TRBJ2-1; 10 bases line up with TRBD1. The V and J ends lost 2 bases and 7 bases, in that order; junction bases with no gene match: 6. The CDR3 extends over 15 amino acids. Germline V gene data show CDR1 as SGHNT and CDR2 as YYREEE (reference sequence). CDR3 region: CASSFDRTGGNEQFF. The CDR3 DNA sequence: TGTGCCAGCAGCTTCGATCGGACAGGGGGAAATGAGCAGTTCTTC.

The table lists this clonotype with a few counts. The chain combines TRBV20-1 with TRBJ2-3, with TRBD1 identical over 8 bases. V shed 0 bases, J shed 4 bases, and the junction held 6 bases outside the gene matches. The CDR3 runs to 15 residues. Germline CDR1 DFQATT, CDR2 SNEGSKA (reference sequence). The CDR3 nucleotides read TGCAGTGCTAGAGAAGGCAGGGGGCGCGCAGATACGCAGTATTTT. Residues: CSAREGRGRADTQYF.

This clonotype was seen at least ten times. This chain joins TRBV19 and TRBJ1-5, with TRBD1 matching over 9 bases. Trimming removed 6 bases from V and 0 bases from J; junction bases left unmatched: 9. The CDR3 consists of 17 residues. From germline, CDR1 is LNHDA and CDR2 SQIVND (reference sequence). CDR3 residues: CASRPGQGRSSNQPQHF. CDR3 bases: TGTGCCAGTAGGCCAGGACAGGGGCGTAGTAGCAATCAGCCCCAGCATTTT.

This clonotype was found a few times. A much larger clone lies one base from this, so it may be a read error. The chain has TRBV27 and TRBJ1-3; maybe TRBD1 (5 bases). The length of the CDR3 is 16 residues. CDR1 and CDR2 (germline): MNHEY, SMNVEV (reference sequence). The CDR3 spells CAGSPNGGGSGNTIYF. In DNA form, the CDR3 reads TGTGCCGGCAGTCCCAACGGGGGGGGCTCTGGAAACACCATATATTTT.

This clonotype was seen repeatedly, ten times or more. The chain has TRBV18 and TRBJ1-1; D is unclear. This CDR3 comprises 15 residues. Trimming took off 2 bases at V and 4 bases at J, with 14 bases between the two ends. Germline values: CDR1 KGHSH, CDR2 LQKENI. CDR3 sequence reads: CASSPGPGRSTEAFF. In DNA, the CDR3 is TGTGCCAGCTCACCAGGGCCCGGTCGTAGCACTGAAGCTTTCTTT.

The J gene is TRBJ2-1, the V gene TRBV12-3 or TRBV12-4; 7 nucleotides match TRBD2. J lost 4 bases, V lost 3 bases, and 12 bases had no gene match. There are 17 residues in the CDR3. The CDR3 sequence: CASSFAKTSEKYNEQFF. The CDR3 DNA follows: TGTGCCAGCAGTTTTGCCAAAACTAGCGAAAAATACAATGAGCAGTTCTTC.

The chain is built from TRBV6-1 and TRBJ1-4; no reliable D call. The CDR3 has 16 amino acids. CDR1 is MNHNS, CDR2 SASEGT, per germline. Trimming shortened V by 1 base and J by 4 bases, and 13 bases separated the two germline ends. The CDR3 reads CASSEGLYTDNEKLFF. In nucleotides, the CDR3 is TGTGCCAGCAGTGAAGGGTTGTACACGGATAATGAAAAACTGTTTTTT.